This T cell receptor (beta chain) emerged from a study of cytomegalovirus exposure and HLA in healthy donors. As for the study in general: As released early, the data held some 80 million unique TCRs from HLA-typed donors.

Study observations and caveats: In a later analysis, V- and J-gene trimming of beta chains associated with a DCLRE1C missense variant, replicated independently.

Primers: 60 Vbeta forward and 13 Jbeta reverse. Produced via immunoSEQ multiplex PCR; TCRdb's table is partial and in-frame only. There are tens of thousands of clones in the sample; approximately 76% occur only once, and roughly 1.5% lies in the top ten. This CDR3 is 16 amino acids long. Germline values: CDR1 SGHDT, CDR2 YYEEEE. V shed 6 bases, J shed 3 bases, and the junction held 9 bases outside the gene matches. As concerns this clone: Its antigen remains unidentified.

This TCR came from a male donor in good health and CMV-seronegative. This chain links TRBV5-6 with TRBJ2-2, with 9 nucleotides matching TRBD2. What was sequenced was PBMCs. The CDR3 region has the DNA TGTGCCAGCACCGGGGGCGGGAGGGCCGACACCGGGGAGCTGTTTTTT. It codes for CASTGGGRADTGELFF.